One sample yielded the 13 T cell receptor beta chains listed below, sequenced in a study of shared clonotypes between healthy human individuals. CD8 cells regarded as naive lacked CD45RO, were positively chosen for CCR7, and omitted terminally differentiated effector memory CD45RA+ cells. The protocol was immunoSEQ multiplex PCR, while the TCRdb copy is restricted to in-frame clones and leaves out a portion. The sample has millions of clones, roughly 94% seen once. Source material: naive CD8+ T cells sorted from blood. The receptors originated from a man between 18 and 29 years old in good health.

This chain uses TRBV5-6 with TRBJ2-7; weak D call: TRBD2 (6 bases). Germline V gene lookup returns CDR1 SGHDT and CDR2 YYEEEE. The CDR3 loop spans 14 amino acids. The V gene lost 1 base and the J gene lost 4 bases, with 12 bases spanning the gap. CDR3 nucleotide sequence: TGTGCCAGCAGCTTGCGCGGGAACTTGTACGAGCAGTACTTC. Protein product: CASSLRGNLYEQYF.

The chain has TRBV28 and TRBJ2-5, with 7 bases matching TRBD2. The ends lost 3 bases at V and 4 bases at J; junction bases unmatched: 11. CDR3 size: 16 residues. Germline V CDR1 and CDR2: MDHEN, SYDVKM. The CDR3, as DNA: TGTGCCAGCAGTTTTGGCTTCGGGGGGTCCGGAGAGACCCAGTACTTC. Protein sequence: CASSFGFGGSGETQYF.

This chain joins TRBV7-2 and TRBJ2-7; D might be TRBD2 (6 bases). V dropped 6 bases and J dropped 1 base, with 25 bases sitting between them. Germline V CDR1 and CDR2: SGHTA, FQGNSA. The CDR3 is made up of 18 amino acids. The CDR3 protein is CASSPGMRRDWGSYEQYF. The CDR3 nucleotides read TGTGCCAGCAGTCCCGGGATGAGAAGGGACTGGGGATCCTACGAGCAGTACTTC.

Turning to this clone: Within the sample, other DNA sequences also encode this same CDR3. The V and J genes are TRBV28 and TRBJ2-1; unclear D gene. The germline V and J ends were trimmed by 3 bases and 10 bases, with 7 bases remaining between them. Germline CDR1 and CDR2: MDHEN and SYDVKM. The CDR3 extends over 11 amino acids. The DNA for the CDR3 is TGTGCCAGCAGTTTTGGACGGGAGCAGTTCTTC. This sequence encodes CASSFGREQFF.

This rearrangement joins TRBV27 to TRBJ2-7; the D gene is possibly TRBD2 (6 bases). V dropped 5 bases and J dropped 6 bases, with 17 bases sitting between them. This CDR3 comprises 14 residues. Germline CDR1 MNHEY, CDR2 SMNVEV (reference sequence). The chain's CDR3 is CASSPGPGRSEQYF. CDR3 sequence (DNA): TGTGCCAGCAGTCCGGGACCGGGGAGGAGCGAGCAGTACTTC.

This rearrangement joins TRBV11-2 to TRBJ1-1; D gene ambiguous. Germline V gene sequence: CDR1 SGHAT, CDR2 FQNNGV. Trimming shortened V by 0 bases and J by 4 bases, and 15 bases separated the two germline ends. The CDR3 totals 16 residues. In DNA form, the CDR3 reads TGTGCCAGCAGCTTAGAGGCAGCCGGGTTATCCACTGAAGCTTTCTTT. Its translation: CASSLEAAGLSTEAFF. The full variable domain, with the rest looked up from reference TRBV11-2 and TRBJ1-1, is EAGVAQSPRYKIIEKRQSVAFWCNPISGHATLYWYQQILGQGPKLLIQFQNNGVVDDSQLPKDRFSAERLKGVDSTLKIQPAKLEDSAVYLCASSLEAAGLSTEAFFGQGTRLTVV.

V and J are TRBV9 and TRBJ2-2; D is possibly TRBD2 (5 bases). This CDR3 has 15 residues. Trimming pared 0 bases from V and 6 bases from J, leaving 12 bases between. Looked up from germline, CDR1 is SGDLS and CDR2 is YYNGEE. The DNA of the CDR3 is TGTGCCAGCAGCGTAGAAGGGAGTTCGTCCGGGGAGCTGTTTTTT. Encoded protein: CASSVEGSSSGELFF.

The chain has TRBV23-1 and TRBJ1-6; D is ambiguous. TRBV23-1 is annotated as an ORF whose role is uncertain. Trimming cost V 2 bases and J 7 bases, with 9 bases left between them. This CDR3 has 14 amino acids. The CDR3, as DNA: TGCGCCAGCAGTCAACGTCATACCAATTCACCCCTCCACTTT. Residues: CASSQRHTNSPLHF.

The chain couples TRBV30 to TRBJ2-7; D unclear. The CDR3 is 16 amino acids. V lost 0 bases, J lost 2 bases, and 17 bases lay in between. The germline V gene encodes CDR1 GTSNPN and CDR2 SVGIG (reference sequence). CDR3: CAWSVPPNRTAYEQYF. DNA for the CDR3: TGTGCCTGGAGTGTACCCCCGAACCGTACGGCCTACGAGCAGTACTTC.

This chain connects TRBV13 to TRBJ2-7, with 12 bases that match TRBD2. CDR3 length: 13 residues. V shed 8 bases, J shed 6 bases, and the junction held 5 bases outside the gene matches. Germline CDR1 and CDR2: PRHDT and FYEKMQ (reference sequence). CDR3 protein: CASLTSGSLEQYF. CDR3 DNA: TGTGCCAGCCTGACTAGCGGGAGTCTCGAGCAGTACTTC. Looking up the rest from reference TRBV13 and TRBJ2-7 gives the full variable domain: AAGVIQSPRHLIKEKRETATLKCYPIPRHDTVYWYQQGPGQDPQFLISFYEKMQSDKGSIPDRFSAQQFSDYHSELNMSSLELGDSALYFCASLTSGSLEQYFGPGTRLTVT.

V gene TRBV30 combines with J gene TRBJ1-2, with TRBD1 as a possible D gene (5 bases). Between the trimmed V and J ends, which lost 3 bases and 1 base, there was a span of 18 bases. Germline values: CDR1 GTSNPN, CDR2 SVGIG (reference sequence). The CDR3 sequence is 16 residues long. DNA for the CDR3: TGTGCCTGGAGGCCCGCGTGGGGCAGCAATAACTATGGCTACACCTTC. Protein sequence: CAWRPAWGSNNYGYTF.

In regard to this clone: A read error is likely, as this CDR3 ends without the conserved phenylalanine or tryptophan. V and J are TRBV2 and TRBJ1-4, with D hard to call. The germline V and J ends were trimmed by 3 bases and 8 bases, with 13 bases remaining between them. The CDR3 extends over 14 amino acids. Germline V gene sequence: CDR1 SNHLY, CDR2 FYNNEI. In DNA form, the CDR3 reads TGTGCCAGCAGTGAGCTGGGGAGGTCGGAAAAACTGTTTATT. Amino acid sequence: CASSELGRSEKLFI.

The J gene is TRBJ2-5, the V gene TRBV6-1; TRBD1 might be the D (6 bases). There are 14 residues in the CDR3. Trimming removed 4 bases from V and 3 bases from J, with 12 bases in between. Germline V gene sequence: CDR1 MNHNS, CDR2 SASEGT. CDR3 protein: CASSARTAKETQYF. CDR3 in DNA: TGTGCCAGCAGTGCCAGGACAGCGAAAGAGACCCAGTACTTC.